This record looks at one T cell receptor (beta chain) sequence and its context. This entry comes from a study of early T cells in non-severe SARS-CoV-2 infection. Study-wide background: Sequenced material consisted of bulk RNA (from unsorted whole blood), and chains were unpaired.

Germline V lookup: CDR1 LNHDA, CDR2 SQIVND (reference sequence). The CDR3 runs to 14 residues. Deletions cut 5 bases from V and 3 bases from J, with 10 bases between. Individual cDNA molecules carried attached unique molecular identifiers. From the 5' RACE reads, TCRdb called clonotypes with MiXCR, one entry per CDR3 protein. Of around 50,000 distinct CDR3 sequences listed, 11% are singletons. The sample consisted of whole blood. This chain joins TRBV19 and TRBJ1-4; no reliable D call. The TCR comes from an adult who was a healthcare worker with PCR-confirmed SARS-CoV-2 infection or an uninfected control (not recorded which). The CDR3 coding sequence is TGTGCCAGTAGTGTGTGGCGGCCTAATGAAAAACTGTTTTTT. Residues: CASSVWRPNEKLFF.